This TCR beta chain was captured in a study of response to subunit inactivated influenza vaccine. General study findings and limits: Few new T cells, the authors suggested, are recruited by each seasonal influenza vaccination.

TCRdb itself ran the RT-PCR reads through MiXCR, one entry per CDR3 protein. This sample has 500,000 to 600,000 distinct CDR3 sequences, with 13% found just once. The CDR3 runs to 13 residues. Per germline, CDR1 LNHNV and CDR2 YYDKDF (reference sequence). V dropped 6 bases and J dropped 4; count of bases not matched to a gene: 4. This clonotype was detected ten times or more. Its antigen remains unidentified. This clonotype was sampled from a man aged 50 or older who received an inactivated influenza vaccine. This chain links TRBV15 with TRBJ2-3; 7 bases are a match to TRBD1. The sequenced sample was PBMCs from blood, obtained more than 35 days after vaccination. CDR3 nucleotides: TGTGCCACCAGACAGGGGCCGGCAGATACGCAGTATTTT. It translates to CATRQGPADTQYF.